These 27 T cell receptor beta chains share one sample of origin, sequenced in a study of shared clonotypes between healthy human individuals. Clones were read by immunoSEQ multiplex PCR, and TCRdb kept only the in-frame ones, dropping some. The data contain about 1.5 million clones, roughly 95% of them singletons. The sample taken for sequencing was naive CD4+ T cells sorted from blood. Specified subset: CD45RA+ positively selected. These receptors were obtained from a man younger than 45 in good health.

Remarks on this clone: The same CDR3 can be traced to other DNA sequences in this sample. This chain uses TRBV5-1 with TRBJ2-7; the D gene is possibly TRBD2 (6 bases). Germline CDR1 is SGHRS and CDR2 is YFSETQ. With 0 bases removed from V and 4 bases from J, the gap between germline ends came to 11 bases. The CDR3 covers 14 residues. CDR3 loop: CASSLAGVGYEQYF. Here the CDR3 DNA reads TGCGCCAGCAGCTTGGCGGGAGTAGGTTACGAGCAGTACTTC.

This chain links TRBV6-5 with TRBJ2-2; a possible D gene is TRBD2 (6 bases). This CDR3 is 16 amino acids long. Germline V CDR1 and CDR2: MNHEY, SVGAGI. The V end lost 1 base, the J end lost 2 bases, and 11 bases lay between the germline ends. Written as DNA, the CDR3 is TGTGCCAGCAGTTACTTAGTTGCGGGAAACACCGGGGAGCTGTTTTTT. Residues: CASSYLVAGNTGELFF.

The chain recombines TRBV25-1 with TRBJ2-1, with 10 bases that match TRBD2. Germline CDR1 MGHDK, CDR2 SYGVNS. Trimming took 2 bases from V and 7 from J; bases not matched to a gene: 5. The CDR3 has 15 residues. The CDR3 loop reads CASSEPSGSGNEQFF. CDR3 in DNA: TGTGCCAGCAGTGAACCTAGCGGGAGTGGTAATGAGCAGTTCTTC. Complete variable domain (other parts from reference TRBV25-1 and TRBJ2-1): EADIYQTPRYLVIGTGKKITLECSQTMGHDKMYWYQQDPGMELHLIHYSYGVNSTEKGDLSSESTVSRIRTEHFPLTLESARPSHTSQYLCASSEPSGSGNEQFFGPGTRLTVL.

The J gene is TRBJ1-2, the V gene TRBV7-2; perhaps TRBD1 as D (5 bases). V lost 5 bases, J lost 3 bases, and 16 bases lay in between. This CDR3 is 15 amino acids long. The germline gives CDR1 SGHTA, CDR2 FQGNSA. The CDR3 loop is CASSAGVGDDYGYTF. CDR3 sequence (DNA): TGTGCCAGCAGCGCAGGTGTAGGGGATGACTATGGCTACACCTTC.

The chain recombines TRBV11-2 with TRBJ2-3; the match to TRBD1 covers 9 bases. The ends lost 7 bases at V and 5 bases at J; junction bases unmatched: 4. Looked up from germline, CDR1 is SGHAT and CDR2 is FQNNGV. The CDR3 runs to 13 residues. CDR3 nucleotides: TGTGCCAGCATCACGACAGGGGGAGATACGCAGTATTTT. This translates into CASITTGGDTQYF.

The genes are TRBV5-1 and TRBJ2-1; D is unresolved. CDR3 length: 12 residues. Trimming took 0 bases from V and 9 from J, leaving 7 bases between them. Looked up from germline, CDR1 is SGHRS and CDR2 is YFSETQ. As DNA, the CDR3 is TGCGCCAGCAGCTTGGACCCGACTGAGCAGTTCTTC. It translates to CASSLDPTEQFF.

The CDR3 reads CAWTGGQGHTGELFF. DNA of the CDR3: TGTGCCTGGACTGGCGGACAGGGGCACACCGGGGAGCTGTTTTTT. The gene calls are TRBV30 and TRBJ2-2; TRBD1 aligns across 9 bases. Looked up from germline, CDR1 is GTSNPN and CDR2 is SVGIG (reference sequence). The CDR3 runs to 15 residues. V shed 4 bases, J shed 3 bases, and the junction held 6 bases outside the gene matches.

This sequence joins TRBV5-5 and TRBJ2-7; 7 positions match TRBD2. J lost 5 bases, V lost 4 bases, and 24 bases had no gene match. CDR3 size: 19 residues. Germline CDR1 is SGHKS and CDR2 is YYEKEE (reference sequence). The chain's CDR3 is CASSLKLGVAGVSLHEQYF. The CDR3 DNA reads as TGTGCCAGCAGCCTAAAATTGGGGGTTGCGGGAGTAAGTTTGCACGAGCAGTACTTC.

The V and J genes are TRBV30 and TRBJ1-5, with 7 nucleotides matching TRBD1. CDR1 is GTSNPN, CDR2 SVGIG, per germline (reference sequence). There are 14 residues in the CDR3. The trim removed 3 bases at V and 5 bases at J, leaving 7 bases unmatched. CDR3 protein: CAWSEDRVDQPQHF. Written as DNA, the CDR3 is TGTGCCTGGAGCGAAGACAGGGTGGATCAGCCCCAGCATTTT. Full variable domain (remainder filled in from reference TRBV30 and TRBJ1-5): SQTIHQWPATLVQPVGSPLSLECTVEGTSNPNLYWYRQAAGRGLQLLFYSVGIGQISSEVPQNLSASRPQDRQFILSSKKLLLSDSGFYLCAWSEDRVDQPQHFGDGTRLSIL.

The chain employs TRBV18 and TRBJ2-3; D ambiguous. Germline loops: CDR1 KGHSH, CDR2 LQKENI. V shed 5 bases and J shed 5 bases, with 8 bases lying between them. The CDR3 length is 12 residues. The DNA of the CDR3 is TGTGCCAGCTCAACTGGTGTAGATACGCAGTATTTT. It encodes CASSTGVDTQYF.

The CDR3 loop is CASSQTGQGGPNEKLFF. The CDR3 coding sequence is TGCGCCAGCAGCCAGACGGGACAGGGAGGACCTAATGAAAAACTGTTTTTT. The chain joins TRBV4-3 to TRBJ1-4; TRBD1 agrees at 9 bases. The trim removed 3 bases at V and 3 bases at J, leaving 8 bases unmatched. There are 17 residues in the CDR3. Germline-derived CDR1 and CDR2 are LGHNA and YSLEER.

This rearrangement joins TRBV7-3 to TRBJ2-1; the match to TRBD2 covers 10 bases. Losses at the gene ends were 2 bases for V and 2 bases for J; bases not matched to a gene: 3. The germline V gene encodes CDR1 SGHTA and CDR2 FQGTGA. The CDR3 runs 16 residues. The CDR3 protein is CASSLAGLAAYNEQFF. The CDR3 nucleotides read TGTGCCAGCAGCTTAGCAGGACTAGCGGCCTACAATGAGCAGTTCTTC.

This chain uses TRBV9 with TRBJ2-7, with unresolved D. V lost 0 bases and J 3 bases, leaving 13 bases between the germline ends. CDR1 and CDR2 from the germline V gene are SGDLS and YYNGEE. The CDR3 is made up of 15 amino acids. The CDR3 DNA follows: TGTGCCAGCAGCGTAGCTCCAACGGCTGGCTACGAGCAGTACTTC. Translated: CASSVAPTAGYEQYF.

The chain uses TRBV7-9 and TRBJ2-5, with D possibly being TRBD2 (5 bases). Germline V CDR1 and CDR2: SEHNR, FQNEAQ (reference sequence). CDR3 length: 14 residues. V was pared by 0 bases and J by 4 bases, with 9 bases between. Written as DNA, the CDR3 is TGTGCCAGCAGCTTAGCCTTAGCGCCAGAGACCCAGTACTTC. Its translation: CASSLALAPETQYF.

Points on this clone: This sample also contains other DNA sequences that code for the same CDR3. The chain joins TRBV7-9 to TRBJ2-1; 7 nucleotides match TRBD2. This CDR3 comprises 15 residues. V was clipped by 2 bases and J by 0 bases; unmatched bases: 1. Germline loops: CDR1 SEHNR, CDR2 FQNEAQ (reference sequence). The CDR3 region is CASSLRGSSYNEQFF. The CDR3, as DNA: TGTGCCAGCAGCTTACGCGGGAGCTCCTACAATGAGCAGTTCTTC.

This clone was seen just once. The chain links TRBV27 to TRBJ2-5; 9 bases map to TRBD2. Trimming removed 3 bases from V and 3 bases from J; junction bases left unmatched: 2. From germline, CDR1 is MNHEY and CDR2 SMNVEV (reference sequence). There are 14 residues in the CDR3. CDR3 residues: CASSLAGGEETQYF. The DNA for the CDR3 is TGTGCCAGCAGTTTGGCGGGGGGGGAAGAGACCCAGTACTTC.

This clone was found once. The chain joins TRBV28 to TRBJ2-5; D gene unclear. The CDR3 totals 13 residues. Germline V gene data show CDR1 as MDHEN and CDR2 as SYDVKM. V was pared by 2 bases and J by 4 bases, with 8 bases between. This chain's CDR3 is CASSLQAPETQYF. CDR3 nucleotides: TGTGCCAGCAGTTTACAGGCTCCAGAGACCCAGTACTTC.

The chain employs TRBV29-1 and TRBJ2-3; 13 bases fit TRBD2. CDR1 and CDR2 (germline): SQVTM, ANQGSEA. This CDR3 is 14 amino acids long. V lost 7 bases to trimming and J lost 4 bases; unmatched junction nucleotides: 5. The DNA for the CDR3 is TGCAGCGCCGGGACTAGCGGGATCGCAGATACGCAGTATTTT. Encoded protein: CSAGTSGIADTQYF.

This clone has only one observation. The rearrangement uses TRBV11-2 and TRBJ2-7; 12 bases agree with TRBD2. With 5 bases clipped from V and 0 bases from J, the junction kept 5 bases outside the gene matches. Germline V gene sequence: CDR1 SGHAT, CDR2 FQNNGV. This CDR3 region has 16 residues. Written as DNA, the CDR3 is TGTGCCAGCAGCCTAGCGGGAGGGCGCCTCTCCTACGAGCAGTACTTC. Amino acids: CASSLAGGRLSYEQYF.

The V call is TRBV6-1, the J call TRBJ2-3, with 7 bases that match TRBD2. Per the germline V gene, CDR1 is MNHNS and CDR2 is SASEGT. V gave up 6 bases and J gave up 6 bases; unmatched junction bases: 12. This CDR3 comprises 15 residues. The CDR3 here is CASRRQSLAVDTQYF. The CDR3 region has the DNA TGTGCCAGCAGACGACAGTCGCTAGCGGTGGATACGCAGTATTTT.

The rearrangement uses TRBV28 and TRBJ1-5, with D maybe TRBD1 (6 bases). Germline values: CDR1 MDHEN, CDR2 SYDVKM. This CDR3 has 14 amino acids. V was clipped by 6 bases and J by 6 bases, with 15 bases between them. The CDR3 DNA follows: TGTGCCAGCAGCCTTACCACAGGGTTTCAGCCCCAGCATTTT. Residues: CASSLTTGFQPQHF.

The chain links TRBV2 to TRBJ2-5; no clear D gene. Trimming took off 5 bases at V and 9 bases at J, with 16 bases between the two ends. The V gene's germline CDR1 is SNHLY and CDR2 FYNNEI. This CDR3 has 13 amino acids. The CDR3 bases are TGTGCCAGCAGTCTGGGAAAGAAGGTGCCCCAGTACTTC. It encodes CASSLGKKVPQYF. The whole variable domain, filled in from reference TRBV2 and TRBJ2-5, reads EPEVTQTPSHQVTQMGQEVILRCVPISNHLYFYWYRQILGQKVEFLVSFYNNEISEKSEIFDDQFSVERPDGSNFTLKIRSTKLEDSAMYFCASSLGKKVPQYFGPGTRLLVL.

This clone was counted once. The chain recombines TRBV13 with TRBJ2-5; 10 nucleotides line up with TRBD1. The CDR3 is 18 amino acids. J lost 3 bases, V lost 5 bases, and 15 bases had no gene match. In germline, CDR1 is PRHDT, CDR2 FYEKMQ (reference sequence). The CDR3 sequence is CASSRRMTGGWVEETQYF. In nucleotides, the CDR3 is TGTGCCAGCAGCCGCAGAATGACAGGGGGCTGGGTGGAAGAGACCCAGTACTTC.

The chain employs TRBV20-1 and TRBJ2-5; weak D call: TRBD1 (6 bases). The CDR3 is 10 amino acids. Germline CDR1 reads DFQATT; CDR2 reads SNEGSKA (reference sequence). The CDR3 DNA is TGCGCCCCGCAGGGGGAGACCCAGTACTTC. Translating gives CAPQGETQYF.

Concerning this clone: This CDR3 is also generated by other DNA sequences in the sample. This chain's CDR3 is CATSRDRGYEQYF. The CDR3 bases are TGTGCCACCAGCAGAGATCGCGGTTACGAGCAGTACTTC. V and J are TRBV15 and TRBJ2-7, with no clear D. The V end was cut by 0 bases, the J end by 4 bases, with 7 bases between. The length of the CDR3 is 13 residues. The germline V gene encodes CDR1 LNHNV and CDR2 YYDKDF (reference sequence).

The chain has TRBV5-1 and TRBJ1-4; D is perhaps TRBD1 (5 bases). Trimming pared 7 bases from V and 3 bases from J, leaving 10 bases between. Germline-derived CDR1 and CDR2 are SGHRS and YFSETQ. This CDR3 has 13 amino acids. The CDR3 DNA is TGCGCCAGCTGGGACGGATCTAATGAAAAACTGTTTTTT. It translates to CASWDGSNEKLFF. Variable domain in full (rest from reference TRBV5-1 and TRBJ1-4): KAGVTQTPRYLIKTRGQQVTLSCSPISGHRSVSWYQQTPGQGLQFLFEYFSETQRNKGNFPGRFSGRQFSNSRSEMNVSTLELGDSALYLCASWDGSNEKLFFGSGTQLSVL.

This chain joins TRBV27 and TRBJ1-1, with TRBD1 as a possible D gene (6 bases). Deletions cut 5 bases from V and 6 bases from J, with 22 bases between. Germline lookup yields CDR1 MNHEY and CDR2 SMNVEV (reference sequence). The CDR3 consists of 16 residues. The CDR3 DNA follows: TGTGCCAGCAGTCCACTTTCACTTCAGGGGTCGGCTGAAGCTTTCTTT. Translated, it gives CASSPLSLQGSAEAFF.